Following are 15 T cell receptor beta chains from one sample sequenced in a study of cytomegalovirus exposure and HLA in healthy donors. The PCR made use of 60 Vbeta and 13 Jbeta primers. Measured with immunoSEQ multiplex PCR; TCRdb has only the in-frame clones, and not every one. The table includes under 200,000 clones, roughly 77% detected once. The source material was PBMCs. The receptors were gathered from a woman between 45 and 65 years old in good health and CMV-seropositive.

The chain is built from TRBV5-1 and TRBJ1-6; 8 nucleotides match TRBD1. Germline V gene data show CDR1 as SGHRS and CDR2 as YFSETQ. V lost 1 base, J lost 10 bases, and 4 bases stayed unmatched. This CDR3 has 14 residues. CDR3 sequence: CASSLNRGESPLHF. The CDR3 DNA reads as TGCGCCAGCAGCTTGAACAGGGGGGAATCACCCCTCCACTTT.

This clone was counted between two and nine times. The chain is built from TRBV7-8 and TRBJ2-3, with D possibly being TRBD2 (5 bases). V lost 5 bases, J lost 4 bases, and 13 bases lay in between. CDR3 length: 14 amino acids. Germline assignment: CDR1 SGHVS and CDR2 FQNEAQ. CDR3 sequence: CASSLSSSADTQYF. The CDR3 nucleotides read TGTGCCAGCAGCCTGTCTAGCTCCGCAGATACGCAGTATTTT.

The chain combines TRBV12-5 with TRBJ2-3; 8 nucleotides line up with TRBD1. CDR1 and CDR2 (germline): LGHNT, FRNRAP. J lost 3 bases, V lost 6 bases, and 5 bases had no gene match. The CDR3 is made up of 14 amino acids. The CDR3 coding sequence is TGTGCTAGTGGGACAGGGGTAGGGACAGATACGCAGTATTTT. It translates to CASGTGVGTDTQYF.

The chain is built from TRBV14 and TRBJ1-6, with D perhaps TRBD1 (6 bases). Germline V gene lookup returns CDR1 SGHDN and CDR2 FVKESK. The CDR3 spans 15 residues. V was shortened by 3 bases and J by 9 bases, with 15 bases between the two germline ends. In DNA form, the CDR3 reads TGTGCCAGCAGCCAGAGGGGGAGCTGGGGTTCACCCCTCCACTTT. This codes for CASSQRGSWGSPLHF.

This clone was counted between two and nine times. The V call is TRBV29-1, the J call TRBJ2-7, with unresolved D. Germline assignment: CDR1 SQVTM and CDR2 ANQGSEA. The CDR3 totals 12 residues. The ends were cut back, 4 bases at V and 4 bases at J, with 11 bases in the middle. The CDR3 DNA sequence: TGCAGCGTTGGCCTAGATGGGTACGAGCAGTACTTC. Translation gives CSVGLDGYEQYF.

This clone has a handful of counts. The V call is TRBV29-1, the J call TRBJ2-5; 14 nucleotides agree with TRBD2. Trimming at V came to 3 bases and at J to 5 bases, leaving 5 bases not matched to a gene. This CDR3 is built from 15 residues. Per germline, CDR1 SQVTM and CDR2 ANQGSEA. This chain's CDR3 is CSVDFRLAGGETQYF. CDR3 DNA: TGCAGCGTTGACTTTCGACTAGCGGGAGGGGAGACCCAGTACTTC.

As for this clone: Other DNA sequences from this sample encode an identical CDR3 as well. J is TRBJ1-5 and V is TRBV2, with TRBD1 matching over 7 bases. Germline values: CDR1 SNHLY, CDR2 FYNNEI. Trimming took 6 bases from V and 0 from J; bases not matched to a gene: 2. The CDR3 length is 14 residues. The CDR3 here is CASSGQVSNQPQHF. The DNA of the CDR3 is TGTGCCAGCAGCGGACAGGTTAGCAATCAGCCCCAGCATTTT.

The chain couples TRBV11-3 to TRBJ2-1, with TRBD1 matching over 7 bases. Germline-derived CDR1 and CDR2 are SGHNT and YENEEA. Trimming cost V 8 bases and J 8 bases; bases outside gene matches: 9. The CDR3 spans 13 residues. CDR3 in DNA: TGTGCCAGCGCTTGGGAGAGGGGGCATGAGCAGTTCTTC. Protein sequence: CASAWERGHEQFF. Based on the CDR3 plus reference TRBV11-3 and TRBJ2-1, the full variable domain is EAGVVQSPRYKIIEKKQPVAFWCNPISGHNTLYWYLQNLGQGPELLIRYENEEAVDDSQLPKDRFSAERLKGVDSTLKIQPAELGDSAVYLCASAWERGHEQFFGPGTRLTVL.

The CDR3 DNA follows: TGTGCCTGGAACCGGGACAGGGTGAATCAGCCCCAGCATTTT. Protein: CAWNRDRVNQPQHF. The V gene is TRBV30, the J gene TRBJ1-5, with TRBD1 matching over 9 bases. The junction had 5 bases not matched to a gene; V was cut back by 4 bases and J by 4 bases. Germline CDR1 reads GTSNPN; CDR2 reads SVGIG (reference sequence). The CDR3 is 14 amino acids.

This chain links TRBV19 with TRBJ2-5; 8 nucleotides match TRBD2. Losses at the gene ends were 5 bases for V and 5 bases for J; bases not matched to a gene: 10. This CDR3 spans 15 amino acids. Germline V lookup: CDR1 LNHDA, CDR2 SQIVND (reference sequence). The CDR3 spells CASSPSSGRRETQYF. CDR3 nucleotide sequence: TGTGCCAGTAGTCCCTCTAGCGGGCGGAGGGAGACCCAGTACTTC.

Only a few counts were recorded for this clone. V gene TRBV7-9 combines with J gene TRBJ2-5, with D perhaps matching TRBD2 (6 bases). The CDR3 length is 13 residues. The germline CDR1 and CDR2 sequences are SEHNR and FQNEAQ (reference sequence). V was pared by 8 bases and J by 4 bases, with 14 bases between. In nucleotides, the CDR3 is TGTGCCAGCGAGAGGGCCGGGAGAGAGACCCAGTACTTC. As protein: CASERAGRETQYF.

V gene TRBV4-3 combines with J gene TRBJ2-1, with TRBD2 matching 13 bases. The germline CDR1 and CDR2 sequences are LGHNA and YSLEER. With 4 bases clipped from V and 7 bases from J, the junction kept 4 bases outside the gene matches. CDR3 length: 15 amino acids. CDR3 in DNA: TGCGCCAGCAGCCCGGGACTAGCGGGAAGGAATGAGCAGTTCTTC. Protein product: CASSPGLAGRNEQFF.

On this clone: The same CDR3 can be traced to other DNA sequences in this sample. The chain combines TRBV5-1 with TRBJ2-1; 15 positions match TRBD2. This CDR3 has 18 amino acids. Germline CDR1 SGHRS, CDR2 YFSETQ. The V segment lost 2 bases and the J segment 9 bases; nucleotides outside the gene matches: 12. CDR3 residues: CASSFAARTSGRVSEQFF. CDR3 in DNA: TGCGCCAGCAGCTTTGCCGCCCGGACTAGCGGGAGGGTCAGTGAGCAGTTCTTC.

The rearrangement links TRBV30 to TRBJ1-3, with D possibly matching TRBD1 (5 bases). The V end was cut by 4 bases, the J end by 4 bases, with 8 bases between. The V gene's germline CDR1 is GTSNPN and CDR2 SVGIG (reference sequence). The CDR3 has 12 residues. Here the CDR3 reads CAWTGYGNTIYF. The CDR3 nucleotides read TGTGCCTGGACAGGGTACGGAAACACCATATATTTT.

CDR3 bases: TGTGCCAGCAGCCTGAGTATCGGGAGCTCCTACGAGCAGTACTTC. This gives the protein CASSLSIGSSYEQYF. This sequence joins TRBV5-8 and TRBJ2-7, with a possible D match to TRBD2 (6 bases). The V gene lost 4 bases and the J gene lost 0 bases, with 14 bases spanning the gap. The germline V gene encodes CDR1 SGHTS and CDR2 YDEGEE. The CDR3 loop spans 15 amino acids.